This T cell receptor (beta chain) was sequenced during a study of regulatory T cells in long-lasting Graves disease. Points from the study as a whole: Whereas approximately 980 public clonotypes were shared by new patients, persistent patients shared more, at 2,500 to 3,500. The study found TRBV28, TRBJ1-2 and TRBJ2-5 favored in persistent disease. Graves' patients with persistent disease showed TCR diversity lower than patients newly diagnosed.

This clonotype was seen repeatedly, ten times or more. Its target is not known. Arm-PCR of CDR3 regions and iRepertoire HTBI primers were used to build TCR beta libraries. TCRdb reanalysed the multiplex PCR reads using MiXCR and keeps one entry per CDR3 protein. The table includes about 530,000 distinct CDR3 sequences, about 15% detected once. Noted time point: newly diagnosed GD, antithyroid drugs for less than 3 months. RNA isolated from PBMCs was used to make the TCR library. V shed 2 bases and J 2 bases; nucleotides not matched to a gene: 6. CDR3 length: 16 residues. CDR1 is DFQATT, CDR2 SNEGSKA, per germline (reference sequence). The same specimen was also included in a second study, on T cells in Graves' hyperthyroidism and ophthalmopathy.

This clonotype originated in a woman aged 35-65 years with Graves disease. The source material was peripheral blood mononuclear cells (PBMCs), sampled at new diagnosis, from a patient treated with antithyroid drugs. The chain employs TRBV20-1 and TRBJ2-7, with 13 positions matching TRBD2. The CDR3 here is CSARTPGTSGTYEQYF. CDR3 nucleotide sequence: TGCAGTGCTAGAACACCCGGGACTAGCGGGACCTACGAGCAGTACTTC.